This record looks at one TCR beta chain sequence and its context. This specimen comes from a study of Ad26.COV2.S vaccination and SARS-CoV-2 variants. Only in-frame clones appear in the TCRdb table, and some are missing; sequencing was by immunoSEQ multiplex PCR. The sample lists about 480,000 clones, 87% occurring once. Regarding treatment: approximately 18 received Ad26.COV2.S at low or high dose, single or two shots; roughly five received placebo; per-sample allocation not given. After the first vaccine or placebo injection, samples were drawn on day 63. The vaccine delivered Wuhan-strain SARS-CoV-2 spike through an Ad26 vector. The V end was cut by 4 bases, the J end by 0 bases, with 15 bases between. Germline V gene data show CDR1 as SGHDN and CDR2 as FVKESK. The CDR3 extends over 16 amino acids.

The V call is TRBV14, the J call TRBJ1-1, with unresolved D. This TCR was sampled from a person aged 18-60 years who received the Ad26.COV2.S COVID-19 vaccine or a placebo. The material was peripheral blood, obtained in a trial of Ad26.COV2.S vaccine versus placebo. The CDR3 loop reads CASSRRSLGMNTEAFF. CDR3 nucleotide sequence: TGTGCCAGCAGCCGCAGAAGCCTGGGCATGAACACTGAAGCTTTCTTT. The complete variable domain, with remaining parts taken from reference TRBV14 and TRBJ1-1, reads EAGVTQFPSHSVIEKGQTVTLRCDPISGHDNLYWYRRVMGKEIKFLLHFVKESKQDESGMPNNRFLAERTGGTYSTLKVQPAELEDSGVYFCASSRRSLGMNTEAFFGQGTRLTVV.